The present T cell receptor beta chain was sequenced within a study of T cell clones after liver transplantation. The overall study: Patients counted as tolerant after at least one year off all immunosuppression, enzymes not exceeding twice normal. General observations from the study: Low donor cell numbers restricted donor-reactive repertoire measurement in a couple of subjects. Compared with third party-reactive sequences, donor-reactive ones declined more, independent of withdrawal success. These preliminary findings come from unstandardized post-transplant sampling times.

Remarks on this clone: Its cognate antigen is unknown.

V gave up 0 bases and J gave up 2 bases, with 10 bases separating them. CDR1 SQVTM and CDR2 ANQGSEA come from the germline V gene. The CDR3 is 14 residues long. Measured with immunoSEQ multiplex PCR; TCRdb has only the in-frame clones, and not every one. The sample gives roughly 20,000 clones, 90% to 95% of which show up once; more than 20% is in the top ten. This receptor was identified in a human patient who received a liver transplant. Some T cells may be graft donor cells. The chain joins TRBV29-1 to TRBJ2-5; a possible D gene is TRBD2 (5 bases). Sequenced material: CD8+ T cells from blood, taken approximately 27 months after liver transplant. The CDR3 loop is CSVEEGLGQETQYF. The CDR3 DNA reads TGCAGCGTTGAAGAAGGACTCGGGCAAGAGACCCAGTACTTC. The entire variable domain, with the rest obtained from reference TRBV29-1 and TRBJ2-5, is as follows: SAVISQKPSRDICQRGTSLTIQCQVDSQVTMMFWYRQQPGQSLTLIATANQGSEATYESGFVIDKFPISRPNLTFSTLTVSNMSPEDSSIYLCSVEEGLGQETQYFGPGTRLLVL.